This T cell receptor beta chain was found in a study of metastatic and nonmetastatic thyroid tumors. Study-level background: Across peripheral blood and tumor or nodule tissue samples taken from malignant and benign thyroid patients, the repertoires were compared with one another. Broader study findings: Significantly higher TCR beta diversity was reportedly seen in malignant thyroid tumors than benign nodules, in blood and tumor.

Per the germline V gene, CDR1 is LGHNT and CDR2 is FRNRAP. V was pared by 2 bases and J by 10 bases, with 8 bases of the junction left unmatched. This CDR3 contains 15 residues. TCRdb redid the clone calls on the PCR reads using MiXCR. This table holds about 18,000 clones, about a third found once. Thyroid surgery took place with no prior treatment in any patient. This clone was observed at least ten times. Its antigen is currently unknown. The chain is built from TRBV12-5 and TRBJ2-1; 10 positions agree with TRBD2. Sequenced input: tumor tissue. The sequence was obtained from a male donor with papillary thyroid cancer or a benign thyroid nodule (not recorded which). Some clones in this sample may be carry-over from other donors' samples. CDR3 protein: CASGLTSGVPGEQFF. CDR3 nucleotide sequence: TGTGCTAGTGGTTTGACTAGCGGGGTCCCAGGGGAGCAGTTCTTC.